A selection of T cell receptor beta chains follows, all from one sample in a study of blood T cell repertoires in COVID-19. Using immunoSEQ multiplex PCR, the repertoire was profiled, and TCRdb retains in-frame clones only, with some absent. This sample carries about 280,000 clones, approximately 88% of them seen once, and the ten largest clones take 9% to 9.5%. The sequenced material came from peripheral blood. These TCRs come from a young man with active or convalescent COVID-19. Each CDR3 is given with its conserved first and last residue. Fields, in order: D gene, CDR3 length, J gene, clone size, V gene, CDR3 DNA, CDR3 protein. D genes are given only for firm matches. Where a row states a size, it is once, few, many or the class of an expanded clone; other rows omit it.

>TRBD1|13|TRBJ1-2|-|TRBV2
TGTGCCAGCAGTGACCAGGGGGGATATGGCTACACCTTC
CASSDQGGYGYTF
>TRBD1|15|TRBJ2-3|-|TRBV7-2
TGTGCCAGCGGCAGAAGGGGACAGGGAACAGATACGCAGTATTTT
CASGRRGQGTDTQYF
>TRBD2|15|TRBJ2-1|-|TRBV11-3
TGTGCCAGCAGCGCAGCGGGGGGGTTCAACAATGAGCAGTTCTTC
CASSAAGGFNNEQFF
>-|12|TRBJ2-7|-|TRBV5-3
TGTGCCAGAAGCTTTATTAGTTCCGAGCAGTACTTC
CARSFISSEQYF
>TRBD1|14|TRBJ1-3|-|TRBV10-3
TGTGCCATCAGGACTACAGGGGGCGGAAACACCATATATTTT
CAIRTTGGGNTIYF
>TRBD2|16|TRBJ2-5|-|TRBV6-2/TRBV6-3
TGTGCCAGCAGTTACGAGCGGGGGGCCCTTCAAGAGACCCAGTACTTC
CASSYERGALQETQYF
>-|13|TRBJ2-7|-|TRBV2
TGTGCCAGCTCTCAGGGATCCATAGGCGAGCAGTACTTC
CASSQGSIGEQYF
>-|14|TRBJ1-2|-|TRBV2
TGTGCCAGCACAGGGTACCAGGGGTTTGATGGCTACACCTTC
CASTGYQGFDGYTF
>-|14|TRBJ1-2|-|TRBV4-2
TGTGCCAGCAGCCAAGGGACACTCCACTATGGCTACACCTTC
CASSQGTLHYGYTF
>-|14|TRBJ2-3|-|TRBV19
TGTGCCAGTAAACGACAGGCCCGATCAGATACGCAGTATTTT
CASKRQARSDTQYF
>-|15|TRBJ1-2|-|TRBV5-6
TGTGCCAGCAGCTTGGTTGACAGATCTAACTATGGCTACACCTTC
CASSLVDRSNYGYTF
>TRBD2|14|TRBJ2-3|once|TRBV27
TGTGCCAGCAGTTCTAGCGGGAATACAGATACGCAGTATTTT
CASSSSGNTDTQYF
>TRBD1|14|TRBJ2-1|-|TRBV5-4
TGTGCCAGCAGCTTGGGACAGGGCTTCGATGAGCAGTTCTTC
CASSLGQGFDEQFF
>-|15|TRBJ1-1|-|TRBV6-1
TGTGCCAGCAGTGAGCGCCCGCAGGTTAACACTGAAGCTTTCTTT
CASSERPQVNTEAFF
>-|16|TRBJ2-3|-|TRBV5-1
TGCGCCAGCACCACCATGGGCAGGGCTGACACAGATACGCAGTATTTT
CASTTMGRADTDTQYF
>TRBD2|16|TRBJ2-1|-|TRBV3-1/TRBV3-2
TGTGCCAGCAGCCAAAACGGGGGGGCGTCTTACAATGAGCAGTTCTTC
CASSQNGGASYNEQFF
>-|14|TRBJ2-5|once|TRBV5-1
TGCGCCAGCAGCTCTACTTGGGGGCGGGAGACCCAGTACTTC
CASSSTWGRETQYF
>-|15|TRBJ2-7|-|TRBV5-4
TGTGCCAGCAGCTTGGGGTCGGCTAGCACCTACGAGCAGTACTTC
CASSLGSASTYEQYF
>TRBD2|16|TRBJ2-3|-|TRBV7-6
TGTGCCAGCAGCTTAGGCGGCGGGGGGAGCACAGATACGCAGTATTTT
CASSLGGGGSTDTQYF
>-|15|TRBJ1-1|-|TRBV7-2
TGTGCCAGCAGCTTAGCACAGTTGATGAACACTGAAGCTTTCTTT
CASSLAQLMNTEAFF
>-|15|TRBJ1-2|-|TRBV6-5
TGTGCCAGCAGGGGACAAGTGCAGGGTAGAGATGGCTACACCTTC
CASRGQVQGRDGYTF
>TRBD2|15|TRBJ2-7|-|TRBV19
TGTGCCAGTAGCTCCTCCCCTAGCGGGGCCTACGAGCAGTACTTC
CASSSSPSGAYEQYF
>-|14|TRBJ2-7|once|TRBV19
TGTGCCAGTACCCCGACAGGATTCTCCTACGAGCAGTACTTC
CASTPTGFSYEQYF
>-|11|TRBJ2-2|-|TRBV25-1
TGTGCCAGCAGTCAAACCGGGGAGCTGTTTTTT
CASSQTGELFF
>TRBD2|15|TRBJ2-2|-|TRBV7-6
TGTGCCAGCAGTTATGGGAGGGGCGACACCGGGGAGCTGTTTTTT
CASSYGRGDTGELFF
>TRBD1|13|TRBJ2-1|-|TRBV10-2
TGCGCCAGCAGTGGACAGGGGGCAAATGAGCAGTTCTTC
CASSGQGANEQFF
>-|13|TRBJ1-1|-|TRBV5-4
TGTGCCAGCAGCCCCGCGGTGAACACTGAAGCTTTCTTT
CASSPAVNTEAFF
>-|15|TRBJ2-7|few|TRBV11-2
TGTGCCAGCAGCTTAGATTTCCACTTTACCTACGAGCAGTACTTC
CASSLDFHFTYEQYF
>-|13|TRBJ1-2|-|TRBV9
TGTGCCAGCAGCGTGCGGGGTGCAGATGGCTACACCTTC
CASSVRGADGYTF
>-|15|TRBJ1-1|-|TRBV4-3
TGCGCCAGCAGCCATTCTACCGGGACTCCGCGTGAAGCTTTCTTT
CASSHSTGTPREAFF
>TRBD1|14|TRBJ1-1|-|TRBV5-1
TGCGCCACTCGATTGGGACAGATGAACACTGAAGCTTTCTTT
CATRLGQMNTEAFF
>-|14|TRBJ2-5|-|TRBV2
TGTGCCAGCAGTGAGAGGACAGCTAAAGAGACCCAGTACTTC
CASSERTAKETQYF
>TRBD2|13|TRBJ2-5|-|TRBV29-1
TGCAGCGTTGATGGGCAGGGAGGGGAGACCCAGTACTTC
CSVDGQGGETQYF
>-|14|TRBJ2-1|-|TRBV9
TGTGCCAGCAGCCCACGAATAGTTAACAATGAGCAGTTCTTC
CASSPRIVNNEQFF
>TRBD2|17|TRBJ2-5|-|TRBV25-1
TGTGCCAGCATGGGGCCCCCGGGACTAGCGGGGTATGAGACCCAGTACTTC
CASMGPPGLAGYETQYF
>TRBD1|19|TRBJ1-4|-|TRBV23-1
TGCGCCAGCAGTCAATCTTTCCAGGACAGGGGGCTCGATAATGAAAAACTGTTTTTT
CASSQSFQDRGLDNEKLFF
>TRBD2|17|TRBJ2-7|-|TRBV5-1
TGCGCCAGCAGCCCAGGACTAGCGGGGGGCAACTCCTACGAGCAGTACTTC
CASSPGLAGGNSYEQYF
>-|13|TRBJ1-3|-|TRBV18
TGTGCCAGCTCAACCGGCTCTGGAAACACCATATATTTT
CASSTGSGNTIYF
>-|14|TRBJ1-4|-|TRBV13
TGTGCCAGCAGCTCCCGCAGGGTTAATGAAAAACTGTTTTTT
CASSSRRVNEKLFF
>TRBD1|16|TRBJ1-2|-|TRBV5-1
TGCGCCAGCAGCTTAGAGACAGGGCGTTTAGACTATGGCTACACCTTC
CASSLETGRLDYGYTF
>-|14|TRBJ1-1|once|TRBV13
TGTGCCAGCACCCCCGGGGGAGGGATCACTGAAGCTTTCTTT
CASTPGGGITEAFF
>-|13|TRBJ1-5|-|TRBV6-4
TGTGCCAGCAGTGAAACGAGGAATCAGCCCCAGCATTTT
CASSETRNQPQHF
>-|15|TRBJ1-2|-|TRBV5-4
TGTGCCAGCAGCGGGGGGGGAGTTAGTGAGTATGGCTACACCTTC
CASSGGGVSEYGYTF